This TCR beta chain is from a study of beta chain features in type 1 diabetes. Study context: No patient-donor differences in age, gender, total cells or subset yield. Study-wide findings and caveats: The naive, central memory and Treg TCRB repertoires of patients appeared to be more similar to one another than those of healthy donors. A definitive answer on HLA type influencing TCRB rearrangement was not reached here.

The germline gives CDR1 SGHRS, CDR2 YFSETQ. J lost 6 bases, V lost 3 bases, and 9 bases had no gene match. The length of the CDR3 is 15 residues. Expressed TCRB transcripts were sequenced, since all the RNA that had been isolated was reverse transcribed. Generated by immunoSEQ multiplex PCR, the TCRdb table keeps only in-frame clones and is missing some. The table records 250,000 to 300,000 clones, 8% of them present only once. Of note for this clone: The antigen remains unidentified.

Purity above 95% was achieved in all sorted populations. The J gene is TRBJ2-5, the V gene TRBV5-1; 9 nucleotides agree with TRBD1. This TCR was sampled from a woman under 30 in good health. Sequencing used central memory CD4+ T cells from blood. The CDR3 sequence: CASSSSRDREKTQYF. CDR3 DNA: TGCGCCAGCAGCTCCTCCCGGGACAGGGAAAAGACCCAGTACTTC.